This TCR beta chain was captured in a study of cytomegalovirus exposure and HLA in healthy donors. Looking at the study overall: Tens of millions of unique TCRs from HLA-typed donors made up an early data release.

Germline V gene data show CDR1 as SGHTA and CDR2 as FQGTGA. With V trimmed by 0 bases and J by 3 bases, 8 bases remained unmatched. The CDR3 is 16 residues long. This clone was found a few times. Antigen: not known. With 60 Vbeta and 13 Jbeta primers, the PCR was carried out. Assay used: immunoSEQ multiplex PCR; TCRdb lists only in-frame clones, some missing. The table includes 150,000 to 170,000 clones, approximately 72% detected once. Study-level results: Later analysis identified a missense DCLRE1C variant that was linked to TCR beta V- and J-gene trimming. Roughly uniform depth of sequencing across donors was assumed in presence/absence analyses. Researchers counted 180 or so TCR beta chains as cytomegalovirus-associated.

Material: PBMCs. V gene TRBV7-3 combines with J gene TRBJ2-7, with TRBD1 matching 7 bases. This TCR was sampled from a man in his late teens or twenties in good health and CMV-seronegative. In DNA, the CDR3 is TGTGCCAGCAGCTTAACGGGGACAGAAGAACTCTACGAGCAGTACTTC. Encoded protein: CASSLTGTEELYEQYF.